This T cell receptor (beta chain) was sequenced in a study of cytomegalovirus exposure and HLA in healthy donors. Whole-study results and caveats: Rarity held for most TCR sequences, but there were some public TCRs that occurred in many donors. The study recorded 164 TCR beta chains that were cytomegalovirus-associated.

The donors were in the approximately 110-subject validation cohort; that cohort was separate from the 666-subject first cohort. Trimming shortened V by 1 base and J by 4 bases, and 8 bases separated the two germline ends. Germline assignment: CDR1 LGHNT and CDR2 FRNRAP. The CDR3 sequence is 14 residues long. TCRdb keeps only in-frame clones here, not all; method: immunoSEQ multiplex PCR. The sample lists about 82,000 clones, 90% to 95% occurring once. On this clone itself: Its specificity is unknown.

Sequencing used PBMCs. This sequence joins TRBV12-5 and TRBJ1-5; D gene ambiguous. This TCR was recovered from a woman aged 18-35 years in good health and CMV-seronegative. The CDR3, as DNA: TGTGCTAGTGGTTTGGAGGGAGGTAATCAGCCCCAGCATTTT. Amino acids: CASGLEGGNQPQHF.